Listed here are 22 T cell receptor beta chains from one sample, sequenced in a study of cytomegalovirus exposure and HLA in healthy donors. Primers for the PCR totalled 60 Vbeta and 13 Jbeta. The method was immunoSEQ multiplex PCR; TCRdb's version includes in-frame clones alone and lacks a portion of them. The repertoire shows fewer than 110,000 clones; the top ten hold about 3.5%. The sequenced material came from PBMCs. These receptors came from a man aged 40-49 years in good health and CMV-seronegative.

CDR3 in amino acids: CASSRGPSSYNEQFF. Here the CDR3 DNA reads TGTGCCAGCAGCCGAGGGCCGAGCTCCTACAATGAGCAGTTCTTC. The chain is built from TRBV2 and TRBJ2-1; TRBD2 might be the D (5 bases). CDR1 SNHLY and CDR2 FYNNEI come from the germline V gene. The CDR3 contains 15 residues. V shed 6 bases and J shed 0 bases, with 12 bases lying between them.

In nucleotides, the CDR3 is TGCGCCAGCAGCCAACCCGGGACAGCGAACACTGAAGCTTTCTTT. Translated, it gives CASSQPGTANTEAFF. The chain combines TRBV4-3 with TRBJ1-1, with 7 bases that match TRBD1. The CDR3 consists of 15 residues. Per germline, CDR1 LGHNA and CDR2 YSLEER. J lost 1 base, V lost 2 bases, and 4 bases had no gene match.

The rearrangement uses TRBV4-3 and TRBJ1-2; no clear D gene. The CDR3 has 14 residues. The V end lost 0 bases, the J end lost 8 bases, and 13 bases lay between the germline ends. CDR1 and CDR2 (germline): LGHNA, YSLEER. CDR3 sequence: CASSQDTGSSGYTF. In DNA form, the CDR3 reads TGCGCCAGCAGCCAAGATACGGGTTCGAGCGGCTACACCTTC.

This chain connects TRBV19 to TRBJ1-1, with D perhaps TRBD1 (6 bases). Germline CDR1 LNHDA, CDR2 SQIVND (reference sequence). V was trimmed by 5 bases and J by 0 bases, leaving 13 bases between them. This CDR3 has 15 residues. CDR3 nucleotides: TGTGCCAGTAGTCCCATGGGGGCGTTGAACACTGAAGCTTTCTTT. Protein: CASSPMGALNTEAFF.

CDR3 residues: CASSLATGPGELFF. The CDR3 nucleotides read TGTGCCAGCAGCTTAGCCACAGGTCCCGGGGAGCTGTTTTTT. The chain carries TRBV11-2 and TRBJ2-2, with D tentatively TRBD1 (5 bases). Per germline, CDR1 SGHAT and CDR2 FQNNGV. The CDR3 is 14 amino acids. The germline V and J ends were trimmed by 1 base and 6 bases, with 9 bases remaining between them.

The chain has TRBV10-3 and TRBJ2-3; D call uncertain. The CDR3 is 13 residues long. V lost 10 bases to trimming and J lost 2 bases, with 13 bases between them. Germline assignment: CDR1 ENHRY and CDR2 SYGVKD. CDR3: CATLNSSTDTQYF. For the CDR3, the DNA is TGTGCCACCCTCAACAGCTCCACAGATACGCAGTATTTT.

CDR3: CASSPPGRGNTEAFF. CDR3 in DNA: TGTGCCAGCAGCCCCCCCGGCAGGGGGAACACTGAAGCTTTCTTT. J is TRBJ1-1 and V is TRBV7-9, with D possibly being TRBD1 (6 bases). Germline lookup yields CDR1 SEHNR and CDR2 FQNEAQ (reference sequence). The CDR3 has 15 residues. V was shortened by 5 bases and J by 1 base, with 14 bases between the two germline ends.

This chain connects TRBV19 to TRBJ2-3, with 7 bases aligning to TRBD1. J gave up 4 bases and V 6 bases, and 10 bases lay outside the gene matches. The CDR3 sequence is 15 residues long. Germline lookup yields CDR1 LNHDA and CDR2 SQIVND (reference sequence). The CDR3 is CASSPDRRDADTQYF. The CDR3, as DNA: TGTGCCAGTAGCCCGGACAGGCGAGACGCAGATACGCAGTATTTT.

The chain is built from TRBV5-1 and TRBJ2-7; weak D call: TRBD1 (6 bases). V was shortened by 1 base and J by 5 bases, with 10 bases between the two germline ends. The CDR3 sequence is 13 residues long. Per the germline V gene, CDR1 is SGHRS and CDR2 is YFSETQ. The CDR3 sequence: CASSLWQGNEQYF. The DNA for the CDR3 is TGCGCCAGCAGCTTGTGGCAGGGGAACGAGCAGTACTTC.

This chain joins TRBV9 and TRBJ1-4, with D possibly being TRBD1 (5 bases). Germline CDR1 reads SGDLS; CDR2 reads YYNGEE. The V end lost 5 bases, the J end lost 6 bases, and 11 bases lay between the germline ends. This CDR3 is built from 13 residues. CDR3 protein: CASSADRHEKLFF. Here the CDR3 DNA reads TGTGCCAGCAGTGCCGACAGACATGAAAAACTGTTTTTT.

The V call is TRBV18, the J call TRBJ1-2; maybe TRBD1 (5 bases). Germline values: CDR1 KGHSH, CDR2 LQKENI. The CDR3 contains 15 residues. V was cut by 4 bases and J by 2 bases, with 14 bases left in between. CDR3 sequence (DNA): TGTGCCAGCTCACGACAGACAGACAACAACTATGGCTACACCTTC. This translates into CASSRQTDNNYGYTF.

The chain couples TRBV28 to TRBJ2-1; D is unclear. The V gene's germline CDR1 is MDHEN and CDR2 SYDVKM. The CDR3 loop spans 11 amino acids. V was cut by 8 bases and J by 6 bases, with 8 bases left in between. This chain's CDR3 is CASGPRNEQFF. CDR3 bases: TGTGCCAGCGGGCCGCGCAATGAGCAGTTCTTC.

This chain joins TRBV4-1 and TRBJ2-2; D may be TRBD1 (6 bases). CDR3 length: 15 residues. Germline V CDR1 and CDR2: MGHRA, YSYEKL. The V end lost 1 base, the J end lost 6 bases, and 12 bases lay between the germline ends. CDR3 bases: TGCGCCAGCAGCCAAGTTACAGGGTTACCCGGGGAGCTGTTTTTT. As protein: CASSQVTGLPGELFF.

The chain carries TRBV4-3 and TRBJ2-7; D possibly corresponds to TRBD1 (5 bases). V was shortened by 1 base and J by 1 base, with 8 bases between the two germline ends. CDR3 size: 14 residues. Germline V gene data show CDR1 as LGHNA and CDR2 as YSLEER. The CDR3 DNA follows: TGCGCCAGCAGCCAAGTCAGGGTTTCCTACGAGCAGTACTTC. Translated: CASSQVRVSYEQYF.

The CDR3 nucleotides read TGTGCCAGCACCCTTAGCGGGAGTCTTCAGACCGGGGAGCTGTTTTTT. This encodes CASTLSGSLQTGELFF. The rearrangement joins TRBV7-2 to TRBJ2-2; 9 nucleotides match TRBD2. V lost 7 bases, J lost 5 bases, and 11 bases stayed unmatched. The CDR3 is 16 amino acids. Germline CDR1 SGHTA, CDR2 FQGNSA.

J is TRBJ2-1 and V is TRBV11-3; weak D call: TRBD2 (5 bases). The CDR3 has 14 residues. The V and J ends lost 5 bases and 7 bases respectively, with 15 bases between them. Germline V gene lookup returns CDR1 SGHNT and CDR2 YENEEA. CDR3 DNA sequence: TGTGCCAGCAGCCCGCAGGCTCGAGGGAATGAGCAGTTCTTC. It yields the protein CASSPQARGNEQFF.

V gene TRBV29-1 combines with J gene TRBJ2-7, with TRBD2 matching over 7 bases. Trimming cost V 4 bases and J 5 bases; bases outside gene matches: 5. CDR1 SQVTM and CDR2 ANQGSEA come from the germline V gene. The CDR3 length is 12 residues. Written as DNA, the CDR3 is TGCAGCGTTGGGGGCGGGAGCGACGAGCAGTACTTC. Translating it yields CSVGGGSDEQYF.

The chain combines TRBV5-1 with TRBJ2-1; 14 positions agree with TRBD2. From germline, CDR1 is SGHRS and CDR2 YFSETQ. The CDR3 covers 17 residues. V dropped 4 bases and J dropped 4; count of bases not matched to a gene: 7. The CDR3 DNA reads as TGCGCCAGCAGCCCCCCGGGACTAGCGGGAGTATACAATGAGCAGTTCTTC. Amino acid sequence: CASSPPGLAGVYNEQFF.

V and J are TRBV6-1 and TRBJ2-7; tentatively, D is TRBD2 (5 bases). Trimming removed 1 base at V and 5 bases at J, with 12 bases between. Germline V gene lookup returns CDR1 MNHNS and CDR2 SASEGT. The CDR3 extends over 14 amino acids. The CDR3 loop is CASSEVEGTDEQYF. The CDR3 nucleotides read TGTGCCAGCAGTGAAGTTGAGGGTACGGACGAGCAGTACTTC.

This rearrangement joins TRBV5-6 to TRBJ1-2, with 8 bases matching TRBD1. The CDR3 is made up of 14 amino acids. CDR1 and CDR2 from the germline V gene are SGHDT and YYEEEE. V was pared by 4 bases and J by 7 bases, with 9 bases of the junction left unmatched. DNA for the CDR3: TGTGCCAGCAGCATAAGGGACAGGACCTTTGGCTACACCTTC. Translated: CASSIRDRTFGYTF.

CDR3 protein: CASSQDDREPYEQYF. The CDR3 DNA sequence: TGCGCCAGCAGCCAAGACGACAGGGAGCCCTACGAGCAGTACTTC. This chain connects TRBV4-1 to TRBJ2-7, with TRBD1 matching over 7 bases. V lost 0 bases, J lost 2 bases, and 4 bases stayed unmatched. Looked up from germline, CDR1 is MGHRA and CDR2 is YSYEKL. The CDR3 contains 15 residues.

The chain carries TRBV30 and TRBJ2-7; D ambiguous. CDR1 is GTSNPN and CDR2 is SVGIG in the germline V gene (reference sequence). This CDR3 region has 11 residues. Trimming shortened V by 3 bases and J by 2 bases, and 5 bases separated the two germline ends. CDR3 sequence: CAWRAAYEQYF. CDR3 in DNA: TGTGCCTGGAGGGCTGCCTACGAGCAGTACTTC.